Shown below are 18 T cell receptor beta chains from a single sample sequenced in a study of cytomegalovirus exposure and HLA in healthy donors. The PCR ran on 60 Vbeta and 13 Jbeta primers. This table comes from immunoSEQ multiplex PCR, and its TCRdb copy is limited to in-frame clones, with some not included. The table records some 98,000 clones, 75% to 85% of them present only once. Sequenced input: PBMCs. All receptors derive from a man between 18 and 29 years old in good health and CMV-seropositive.

The rearrangement joins TRBV11-2 to TRBJ2-7, with 9 bases identical to TRBD2. Trimming at V came to 5 bases and at J to 6 bases, leaving 17 bases not matched to a gene. The CDR3 is 17 amino acids. The V gene's germline CDR1 is SGHAT and CDR2 FQNNGV. The DNA for the CDR3 is TGTGCCAGCAGCCCCAGTGTAGCGGGGGTGTACGACAGCGAGCAGTACTTC. Protein: CASSPSVAGVYDSEQYF.

The chain has TRBV7-9 and TRBJ1-5; TRBD1 aligns across 9 bases. Germline CDR1 is SEHNR and CDR2 is FQNEAQ (reference sequence). This CDR3 spans 15 amino acids. The trim removed 3 bases at V and 4 bases at J, leaving 4 bases unmatched. CDR3 loop: CASSFHDRGNQPQHF. The CDR3 DNA follows: TGTGCCAGCAGCTTCCATGACAGGGGGAATCAGCCCCAGCATTTT.

CDR3: CASRGDSGNTIYF. Here the CDR3 DNA reads TGTGCCAGCAGGGGAGACTCTGGAAACACCATATATTTT. The chain employs TRBV27 and TRBJ1-3; D unresolved. CDR3 size: 13 residues. Germline values: CDR1 MNHEY, CDR2 SMNVEV (reference sequence). Trimming removed 6 bases from V and 0 bases from J, with 6 bases in between.

V and J are TRBV7-9 and TRBJ2-7, with TRBD2 matching over 12 bases. Germline V lookup: CDR1 SEHNR, CDR2 FQNEAQ (reference sequence). The CDR3 length is 19 residues. V gave up 7 bases and J gave up 1 base; unmatched junction bases: 17. CDR3: CASIPDASSGGAGSYEQYF. The DNA of the CDR3 is TGTGCCAGCATCCCAGATGCCTCTAGCGGGGGGGCGGGATCCTACGAGCAGTACTTC.

This rearrangement joins TRBV25-1 to TRBJ1-1, with a weak D call TRBD1 (5 bases). CDR3 length: 14 amino acids. Trimming left V 6 bases short and J 4 bases short, with 15 bases between. Germline-derived CDR1 and CDR2 are MGHDK and SYGVNS. CDR3 bases: TGTGCCAGCAGAAAAAGCGGGGCATTCACTGAAGCTTTCTTT. This gives the protein CASRKSGAFTEAFF.

CDR3 in amino acids: CAIKSGGYEQYF. The CDR3 DNA follows: TGTGCCATCAAGAGCGGGGGTTACGAGCAGTACTTC. The rearrangement joins TRBV10-3 to TRBJ2-7; 8 positions agree with TRBD2. The CDR3 contains 12 residues. The V and J ends lost 7 bases and 4 bases, in that order; junction bases with no gene match: 3. Germline CDR1 is ENHRY and CDR2 is SYGVKD.

The rearrangement uses TRBV15 and TRBJ1-5; no definite D call. In germline, CDR1 is LNHNV, CDR2 YYDKDF (reference sequence). The CDR3 extends over 15 amino acids. The ends were cut back, 0 bases at V and 6 bases at J, with 12 bases in the middle. The CDR3, as DNA: TGTGCCACCAGCAGAGATAGGCAGTCGGGTCAGCCCCAGCATTTT. This codes for CATSRDRQSGQPQHF. The full variable domain, with the rest looked up from reference TRBV15 and TRBJ1-5, is DAMVIQNPRYQVTQFGKPVTLSCSQTLNHNVMYWYQQKSSQAPKLLFHYYDKDFNNEADTPDNFQSRRPNTSFCFLDIRSPGLGDTAMYLCATSRDRQSGQPQHFGDGTRLSIL.

The chain links TRBV6-1 to TRBJ2-5; 9 bases match TRBD1. The CDR3 loop spans 15 amino acids. With V trimmed by 4 bases and J by 1 base, 4 bases remained unmatched. Germline CDR1 is MNHNS and CDR2 is SASEGT. The CDR3 region is CASSVTGGTQETQYF. The CDR3 DNA follows: TGTGCCAGCAGTGTGACAGGGGGAACCCAAGAGACCCAGTACTTC.

This rearrangement joins TRBV9 to TRBJ1-1; tentatively, D is TRBD1 (6 bases). Germline V CDR1 and CDR2: SGDLS, YYNGEE. Trimming took 5 bases from V and 4 from J, leaving 12 bases between them. The CDR3 is 13 residues long. The CDR3: CASSTGMVTEAFF. The CDR3, as DNA: TGTGCCAGCAGTACAGGGATGGTCACTGAAGCTTTCTTT.

The table lists this clone with a count of one. CDR3 protein: CASSELASGGQEQYF. The CDR3 DNA reads TGTGCCAGCAGTGAATTGGCTAGCGGAGGTCAGGAGCAGTACTTC. J is TRBJ2-7 and V is TRBV2, with 7 bases fitting TRBD2. The trim removed 2 bases at V and 7 bases at J, leaving 11 bases unmatched. The length of the CDR3 is 15 residues. In germline, CDR1 is SNHLY, CDR2 FYNNEI.

The rearrangement uses TRBV5-1 and TRBJ1-1; no clear D gene. This CDR3 is built from 15 residues. The ends were cut back, 0 bases at V and 0 bases at J, with 9 bases in the middle. Germline CDR1 and CDR2: SGHRS and YFSETQ. The CDR3 loop is CASSLDPAVNTEAFF. The DNA of the CDR3 is TGCGCCAGCAGCTTGGATCCAGCGGTGAACACTGAAGCTTTCTTT.

The chain has TRBV5-1 and TRBJ2-7; a possible D gene is TRBD2 (5 bases). The CDR3 totals 15 residues. Between the trimmed V and J ends, which lost 0 bases and 2 bases, there was a span of 12 bases. Germline loops: CDR1 SGHRS, CDR2 YFSETQ. In DNA, the CDR3 is TGCGCCAGCAGCTTGGAAACGGGATCCCCCTACGAGCAGTACTTC. Its protein is CASSLETGSPYEQYF.

The chain employs TRBV30 and TRBJ1-4; possible D gene TRBD1, 5 bases. The V end was cut by 6 bases, the J end by 0 bases, with 23 bases between. The CDR3 extends over 18 amino acids. The germline V gene encodes CDR1 GTSNPN and CDR2 SVGIG (reference sequence). CDR3 sequence (DNA): TGTGCCTGCAGTTCGGGGACTTCATTCCTCGCAACTAATGAAAAACTGTTTTTT. This codes for CACSSGTSFLATNEKLFF.

There are many counts of this clone. This chain connects TRBV6-5 to TRBJ1-1, with D perhaps TRBD1 (5 bases). Looked up from germline, CDR1 is MNHEY and CDR2 is SVGAGI. Between the trimmed V and J ends, which lost 6 bases and 11 bases, there was a span of 13 bases. The CDR3 extends over 11 amino acids. This CDR3 reads CASSPGLEAFF. The CDR3, as DNA: TGTGCCAGCAGCCCAGGGTTGGAGGCTTTCTTT.

This chain connects TRBV11-3 to TRBJ2-5; D is ambiguous. The CDR3 covers 13 residues. The germline V and J ends were trimmed by 1 base and 2 bases, with 5 bases remaining between them. CDR1 and CDR2 (germline): SGHNT, YENEEA. CDR3 sequence (DNA): TGTGCCAGCAGCTTAGGACAACAAGAGACCCAGTACTTC. The encoded protein is CASSLGQQETQYF.

This clone was counted a single time. This sequence joins TRBV18 and TRBJ2-7, with 8 bases identical to TRBD1. Germline loops: CDR1 KGHSH, CDR2 LQKENI. The V gene end was trimmed by 4 bases and the J gene end by 2 bases; junction bases not matched to a gene: 7. The CDR3 sequence is 15 residues long. The CDR3 sequence is CASSLDRGRTYEQYF. CDR3 sequence (DNA): TGTGCCAGCTCACTCGACAGGGGCCGGACCTACGAGCAGTACTTC.

This chain links TRBV30 with TRBJ2-5; 7 bases fit TRBD2. The J call may be incorrect, as the DNA end agrees better with TRBJ2-7. Germline V gives CDR1 GTSNPN, CDR2 SVGIG (reference sequence). The CDR3 spans 15 residues. CDR3 protein: CAWRAAGVVPYEQYF. The CDR3 region has the DNA TGTGCCTGGAGAGCCGCGGGGGTTGTCCCCTACGAGCAGTACTTC.

This clone appeared once. The CDR3 here is CASSPRNLQGPATNEKLFF. For the CDR3, the DNA is TGTGCCAGCTCACCACGTAATTTACAGGGACCTGCAACTAATGAAAAACTGTTTTTT. This rearrangement joins TRBV18 to TRBJ1-4, with TRBD1 as a possible D gene (6 bases). V was shortened by 1 base and J by 0 bases, with 18 bases between the two germline ends. The CDR3 length is 19 residues. Per the germline V gene, CDR1 is KGHSH and CDR2 is LQKENI.